This T cell receptor beta chain was recovered during a study of blood T cell repertoires in COVID-19. Study summary: Collection of acute and convalescent COVID-19 samples took place in the United States, Italy and Spain. In each case, the material was cDNA or gDNA derived from T cells, B-cell-depleted T cells, or PBMCs.

J was trimmed by 3 bases and V by 7 bases; bases with no gene match: 3. CDR1 is MNHEY and CDR2 is SVGAGI in the germline V gene. This CDR3 spans 14 amino acids. Per the authors' pipeline: Amplified reference gene primers provided the basis for estimating nucleated cell counts. The method was immunoSEQ multiplex PCR; TCRdb's version includes in-frame clones alone and lacks a portion of them. The V and J calls and clone size come from that table; D and trimming were worked out from the DNA. The sample lists about 220,000 clones, under 90% occurring once. This TCR derives from a woman older than 75 with acute or convalescent COVID-19. The chain combines TRBV6-5 with TRBJ1-1; 12 nucleotides agree with TRBD1. The specimen was peripheral blood. CDR3 region: CASTGQGADTEAFF. The CDR3 DNA reads as TGTGCCAGCACGGGACAGGGGGCGGACACTGAAGCTTTCTTT.